This is a list of T cell receptor beta chains from one sample in a study of T-cell memory formation after mild COVID-19. MiXCR, run by TCRdb on the 5' RACE reads, gives a single entry per CDR3 protein. Among a few hundred thousand distinct CDR3 sequences listed, about 16% were seen once. Sequenced input: PBMCs or a T cell subset sorted from them (not recorded which). These receptors originate from a man aged 18 to 30 who had mild COVID-19 (a few samples of this study predate the infection). Cell type and time point are not known. The CDR3 runs from the conserved cysteine through the conserved F or W. A D gene is named only where the DNA matches it firmly. Clone size is shown for a subset of rows, as once, few, many or a class of expanded clone.

CDR3 protein	CDR3 DNA	J gene	clone size	V gene	D gene
CSAREYNEQFF	TGCAGTGCTAGAGAATACAATGAGCAGTTCTTC	TRBJ2-1	many	TRBV20-1	NA
CASSYTRHWGYQETQYF	TGTGCCAGCAGTTACACCAGACACTGGGGGTACCAAGAGACCCAGTACTTC	TRBJ2-5	few	TRBV6-5	NA
CASSPGTGGDEQFF	TGCGCCAGCAGCCCCGGGACAGGGGGAGATGAGCAGTTCTTC	TRBJ2-1	many	TRBV5-1	TRBD1
CASSLDPLGRRSSGNTIYF	TGTGCCAGCAGCTTAGATCCCCTCGGACGTCGAAGCTCTGGAAACACCATATATTTT	TRBJ1-3	NA	TRBV7-9	NA
CASSVSVAGYEQYF	TGTGCCAGTAGTGTCAGCGTTGCGGGCTACGAGCAGTACTTC	TRBJ2-7	NA	TRBV19	NA
CSASTPIRTDTQYF	TGCAGTGCCTCTACTCCGATCCGCACAGATACGCAGTATTTT	TRBJ2-3	NA	TRBV20-1	NA
CASSVQVGPFEAFF	TGTGCCAGCAGCGTACAGGTCGGGCCCTTTGAAGCTTTCTTT	TRBJ1-1	few	TRBV7-2	NA
CASSLTGRPEAFF	TGTGCCAGCAGCTTAACAGGGAGACCCGAAGCTTTCTTT	TRBJ1-1	NA	TRBV7-9	NA
CASSLGGSLTNTGELFF	TGTGCCAGCAGCTTAGGGGGTAGCCTAACGAACACCGGGGAGCTGTTTTTT	TRBJ2-2	NA	TRBV7-2	NA
CASNLARSYQETQYF	TGTGCCAGCAACCTTGCCCGGTCATACCAAGAGACCCAGTACTTC	TRBJ2-5	many	TRBV2	NA
CASSPGTSGAQETQYF	TGCGCCAGCAGCCCCGGGACTAGCGGGGCCCAAGAGACCCAGTACTTC	TRBJ2-5	many	TRBV5-1	TRBD2
CASSPLLGADTQYF	TGCGCCAGCAGCCCCCTTCTGGGTGCAGATACGCAGTATTTT	TRBJ2-3	few	TRBV5-1	NA
CASRLTGDAGELFF	TGTGCCAGCAGACTAACGGGGGATGCCGGGGAGCTGTTTTTT	TRBJ2-2	many	TRBV12-3/TRBV12-4	NA
CATSDQNYGYTF	TGTGCCACCAGTGACCAAAACTATGGCTACACCTTC	TRBJ1-2	NA	TRBV24-1	NA
CSVVLGSSSYNEQFF	TGCAGCGTTGTACTGGGCAGCAGCTCCTACAATGAGCAGTTCTTC	TRBJ2-1	few	TRBV29-1	NA
CASNDPGGNQPQHF	TGTGCCAGTAACGATCCGGGCGGAAATCAGCCCCAGCATTTT	TRBJ1-5	few	TRBV19	NA
CASSPRDRDSYNEQFF	TGTGCCAGCAGCCCCCGGGACAGGGACTCCTACAATGAGCAGTTCTTC	TRBJ2-1	few	TRBV7-8	TRBD1
CSARETSGVGDTQYF	TGCAGTGCTAGAGAAACGTCGGGGGTTGGAGATACGCAGTATTTT	TRBJ2-3	few	TRBV20-1	NA
CASSPLPFRGNQPQHF	TGTGCCAGCAGCCCGTTACCTTTTAGGGGCAATCAGCCCCAGCATTTT	TRBJ1-5	few	TRBV7-9	NA
CASGPSLSSYEQYF	TGTGCCAGCGGCCCTTCGTTGAGCTCCTACGAGCAGTACTTC	TRBJ2-7	NA	TRBV27	NA
CASSSGGLTTMRSYTF	TGCGCCAGCAGCTCGGGGGGGCTTACAACTATGAGGAGCTACACCTTC	TRBJ1-2	NA	TRBV5-1	NA
CASGSLGGGENIQYF	TGTGCCAGCGGAAGTTTGGGAGGTGGTGAAAACATTCAGTACTTC	TRBJ2-4	few	TRBV7-8	NA
CASSLGPKGTGANVLTF	TGTGCCAGCAGCTTAGGGCCGAAGGGGACCGGGGCCAACGTCCTGACTTTC	TRBJ2-6	many	TRBV7-2	NA
CASSLALHTQYF	TGTGCCAGCAGCTTAGCACTACATACGCAGTATTTT	TRBJ2-3	many	TRBV7-2	NA
CASNLAGTEYF	TGTGCCAGCAATCTAGCGGGGACCGAGTACTTC	TRBJ2-5	NA	TRBV6-5	TRBD2
CASSFENSGWADTQYF	TGCGCCAGCAGCTTTGAGAATTCGGGATGGGCAGATACGCAGTATTTT	TRBJ2-3	few	TRBV5-1	NA
CASSLVPGANEKLFF	TGTGCCAGCAGCTTAGTCCCGGGGGCTAATGAAAAACTGTTTTTT	TRBJ1-4	once	TRBV7-2	NA
CASTSTSGGADEQYF	TGTGCCAGTACCTCCACTAGCGGGGGGGCCGACGAGCAGTACTTC	TRBJ2-7	few	TRBV19	TRBD2
CASSPATDYYGYTF	TGTGCCAGCAGTCCTGCGACAGATTACTATGGCTACACCTTC	TRBJ1-2	NA	TRBV28	NA
CASSYGDGEQYF	TGTGCCAGCAGTTACGGGGATGGCGAGCAGTACTTC	TRBJ2-7	NA	TRBV6-5	NA
CSVGTDYGYTF	TGCAGCGTTGGTACCGACTATGGCTACACCTTC	TRBJ1-2	once	TRBV29-1	NA
CSARPESSYNEQFF	TGCAGTGCTAGACCGGAAAGCTCCTACAATGAGCAGTTCTTC	TRBJ2-1	few	TRBV20-1	NA
CASSYSGEIAKNIQYF	TGTGCCAGCAGTTACTCGGGGGAAATAGCCAAAAACATTCAGTACTTC	TRBJ2-4	few	TRBV6-5	NA
CASTAGAGELFF	TGTGCCAGCACCGCAGGGGCCGGGGAGCTGTTTTTT	TRBJ2-2	many	TRBV6-5	NA
CASSYSISGASGWTQYF	TGTGCCAGCAGTTACTCGATCAGCGGGGCATCGGGCTGGACCCAGTACTTC	TRBJ2-5	NA	TRBV6-5	TRBD2
CASSLGGTGYEKLFF	TGTGCCAGCAGCTTAGGGGGGACAGGGTATGAAAAACTGTTTTTT	TRBJ1-4	NA	TRBV7-6	TRBD1
CASSEPGQLYGYTF	TGTGCCAGCAGCGAGCCGGGACAGCTCTATGGCTACACCTTC	TRBJ1-2	NA	TRBV2	TRBD1
CASSLRAERGLQETQYF	TGTGCCAGCAGCTTACGGGCAGAACGTGGACTACAAGAGACCCAGTACTTC	TRBJ2-5	few	TRBV7-6	NA
CASRYGAASTDTQYF	TGCGCCAGCAGGTATGGAGCGGCTAGCACAGATACGCAGTATTTT	TRBJ2-3	few	TRBV5-1	NA
CASSFKTGGLDTQYF	TGTGCCAGCAGCTTTAAAACGGGGGGCCTCGATACGCAGTATTTT	TRBJ2-3	few	TRBV13	NA
CASSRPSRRTGELFF	TGTGCCAGTAGTAGACCATCTCGGAGGACCGGGGAGCTGTTTTTT	TRBJ2-2	NA	TRBV19	NA
CASSFRRAGDEQFF	TGTGCCAGCAGCTTTCGCAGGGCTGGCGATGAGCAGTTCTTC	TRBJ2-1	NA	TRBV7-2	NA
CASSLRGGRKETQYF	TGTGCCAGCAGCCTTAGAGGGGGGAGGAAAGAGACCCAGTACTTC	TRBJ2-5	NA	TRBV9	NA
CASSSSWRGGFTNTGELFF	TGTGCCAGCAGTTCCTCCTGGCGGGGGGGTTTCACGAACACCGGGGAGCTGTTTTTT	TRBJ2-2	NA	TRBV28	TRBD2
CATSSLSRGAQYF	TGTGCCACATCATCCCTCTCTAGAGGTGCGCAGTATTTT	TRBJ2-3	NA	TRBV24-1	NA
CASSSTYEQYF	TGTGCCAGCAGTTCAACATACGAGCAGTACTTC	TRBJ2-7	many	TRBV7-2	NA
CASKRTLSTTNTGELFF	TGTGCCAGCAAACGGACCCTATCGACCACAAACACCGGGGAGCTGTTTTTT	TRBJ2-2	NA	TRBV6-2/TRBV6-3	NA
CATSDLQSGNEQFF	TGTGCCACCAGTGATTTGCAGAGCGGCAATGAGCAGTTCTTC	TRBJ2-1	NA	TRBV24-1	NA
CASSLKQFTDTQYF	TGCGCCAGCAGCTTGAAACAGTTCACAGATACGCAGTATTTT	TRBJ2-3	NA	TRBV5-1	NA
CASSHRTGELFF	TGTGCCAGCAGTCATCGAACCGGGGAGCTGTTTTTT	TRBJ2-2	few	TRBV7-2	NA
CASSFKGGVRANIQYF	TGTGCCAGCAGCTTCAAGGGTGGGGTCCGGGCAAACATTCAGTACTTC	TRBJ2-4	few	TRBV7-9	NA
CSVRTGLYEQYF	TGCAGCGTGCGGACAGGGCTCTACGAGCAGTACTTC	TRBJ2-7	NA	TRBV29-1	TRBD1
CASSSRTSGLTDTQYF	TGTGCCAGCAGTAGCCGGACTAGCGGGCTCACAGATACGCAGTATTTT	TRBJ2-3	NA	TRBV12-3/TRBV12-4	TRBD2
CASRPYNEQFF	TGTGCCAGCAGGCCGTACAATGAGCAGTTCTTC	TRBJ2-1	few	TRBV2	NA
CASARAFTEAFF	TGTGCCAGTGCTAGGGCCTTCACTGAAGCTTTCTTT	TRBJ1-1	NA	TRBV19	NA
CASSQAQGGNEQFF	TGCGCCAGCAGCCAAGCTCAGGGAGGCAATGAGCAGTTCTTC	TRBJ2-1	few	TRBV4-1	NA
CASSYRADTQYF	TGTGCCAGCAGCTACAGGGCAGATACGCAGTATTTT	TRBJ2-3	many	TRBV7-2	NA
CASSERKWGGVTDTQYF	TGTGCCAGCAGTGAGAGGAAATGGGGGGGCGTCACAGATACGCAGTATTTT	TRBJ2-3	few	TRBV2	NA
CASSLASGQGDGTQYF	TGTGCCAGCAGCTTAGCTTCGGGACAGGGTGACGGGACCCAGTACTTC	TRBJ2-5	few	TRBV7-6	TRBD1